This T cell receptor beta chain was retrieved from a study of Ad26.COV2.S vaccination and SARS-CoV-2 variants. Specified treatment: roughly 20 received Ad26.COV2.S at low or high dose, single or two shots; 5 received placebo; per-sample allocation not given. At day 63 after the first vaccine or placebo injection, samples were drawn. CDR1 is SGHTA, CDR2 FQGTGA, per germline. The V gene end was trimmed by 6 bases and the J gene end by 7 bases; junction bases not matched to a gene: 11. The CDR3 loop spans 15 amino acids. The table came from immunoSEQ multiplex PCR; TCRdb's copy has only in-frame clones and leaves some out. The sample carries 300,000 to 400,000 clones, 88% recorded once.

The V gene is TRBV7-3, the J gene TRBJ2-1; 8 positions match TRBD2. Here the sequenced sample was peripheral blood, taken in a trial of Ad26.COV2.S vaccine versus placebo. This TCR was recovered from a person between 18 and 65 years old who received the Ad26.COV2.S COVID-19 vaccine or a placebo. CDR3 nucleotides: TGTGCCAGCAGAAGCGGGACTAGTTGGACAAATGAGCAGTTCTTC. Amino acids: CASRSGTSWTNEQFF.